This TCR beta chain was recorded in a study of molecular identifiers for immune sequencing clone quantification. General study findings and limits: In cases of identical TCR molecules sharing a barcode, highly expanded clone sizes could be underestimated. Over 98% of effector molecules, yet under 1% of naive-cell molecules, were held by clones above 20 RNA copies.

Per the germline V gene, CDR1 is LNHDA and CDR2 is SQIVND (reference sequence). V shed 2 bases and J shed 6 bases, with 14 bases lying between them. This CDR3 spans 14 amino acids. One entry per CDR3 protein, called by TCRdb with MiXCR from the PCR reads. Among about 320,000 distinct CDR3 sequences, roughly 23% were seen once, and the ten largest hold around 0.7%. This clonotype was seen many times. The antigen remains unidentified. This sequence was found in a human donor in good health. Some libraries in this study had Jurkat cell RNA spiked in. The sequenced sample was naive CD8+ T cells from blood, with Jurkat cell RNA spiked in. The sample's subset: FACS-sorted CD8+CD4-CCR7+CD45RA+ naive T cells. The chain couples TRBV19 to TRBJ2-7; no clear D gene. The chain's CDR3 is CASSINWFVSEQYF. In nucleotides, the CDR3 is TGTGCCAGTAGTATAAATTGGTTCGTGTCCGAGCAGTACTTC.